This TCR beta chain comes out of a study of shared clonotypes between healthy human individuals. Germline-derived CDR1 and CDR2 are SGHTA and FQGTGA. CDR3 length equals 16 residues. Trimming stripped 0 bases from V and 5 bases from J, with 13 bases between. The replicate PCRs on unsorted PBMC were given about 0.3 ug DNA, which is 25,000 to 35,000 T cell genomes. In the study's own analysis: Junction-only sequences without quality scores were provided by ImmunoSEQ, so filtering was different. Clones were sequenced by immunoSEQ multiplex PCR, and TCRdb holds only the in-frame ones, with some missing. Clonal size and the V and J genes are those of that table, whereas D and trimming came from the DNA. The sample lists about 520,000 clones, 78% occurring once. Free of recent acute infections or vaccinations, the donors were healthy HIV-negative adults. Each sample came from a Caucasian adult donor living in Nashville, Tennessee.

This clone was counted only a few times. Material: PBMCs. The V and J genes are TRBV7-3 and TRBJ2-2; TRBD1 might be the D (5 bases). This TCR was recovered from a woman aged 40 to 50 in good health. Some clones in this sample may be carry-over from other donors' samples. The CDR3 protein is CASSLTAGIQTGELFF. CDR3 coding DNA: TGTGCCAGCAGCTTAACGGCAGGGATTCAAACCGGGGAGCTGTTTTTT.